These 17 T cell receptor beta chains share one sample of origin, sequenced in a study of shared clonotypes between healthy human individuals. TCRdb keeps only in-frame clones here, not all; method: immunoSEQ multiplex PCR. The data hold about 100,000 clones, with around 65% observed a single time. Sequenced input: memory CD8+ T cells sorted from blood. The sample's subset: CD45RO+ cells pooled with CCR7-negative TemRA cells. The source is a woman in her twenties or thirties in good health.

J is TRBJ2-7 and V is TRBV28; TRBD1 matches 7 bases. Trimming at V came to 8 bases and at J to 0 bases, leaving 19 bases not matched to a gene. The CDR3 extends over 18 amino acids. Germline CDR1 is MDHEN and CDR2 is SYDVKM. The CDR3 coding sequence is TGTGCCAGCGCCTATACCGGACAGGAGGCTATCAGCTCCTACGAGCAGTACTTC. This sequence encodes CASAYTGQEAISSYEQYF. The variable domain in full, completed from reference TRBV28 and TRBJ2-7, reads DVKVTQSSRYLVKRTGEKVFLECVQDMDHENMFWYRQDPGLGLRLIYFSYDVKMKEKGDIPEGYSVSREKKERFSLILESASTNQTSMYLCASAYTGQEAISSYEQYFGPGTRLTVT.

As DNA, the CDR3 is TGTGCCAGCAGTGAGGGGGCCAGCACTGAAGCTTTCTTT. Protein sequence: CASSEGASTEAFF. This rearrangement joins TRBV6-4 to TRBJ1-1; D might be TRBD1 (6 bases). The CDR3 is 13 amino acids. The ends were cut back, 3 bases at V and 4 bases at J, with 9 bases in the middle. CDR1 is MRHNA and CDR2 is SNTAGT in the germline V gene.

This clone was observed a few times. The chain recombines TRBV2 with TRBJ2-7; maybe TRBD1 (6 bases). Germline V gives CDR1 SNHLY, CDR2 FYNNEI. V was pared by 10 bases and J by 2 bases, with 12 bases between. This CDR3 region has 12 residues. The CDR3: CATKYRAYEQYF. In nucleotides, the CDR3 is TGTGCCACCAAATACAGGGCCTACGAGCAGTACTTC.

The chain joins TRBV20-1 to TRBJ2-7; no firm D call. V lost 6 bases and J lost 3, with 9 bases in between. CDR3 length: 11 amino acids. Germline CDR1 reads DFQATT; CDR2 reads SNEGSKA (reference sequence). CDR3 protein: CSAPGRYEQYF. In nucleotides, the CDR3 is TGCAGTGCCCCCGGGCGCTACGAGCAGTACTTC.

This clone occurred a few times. CDR3 nucleotides: TGTGCCAGCAGCGCCGCACTGTTCTCTGAAGCTTTCTTT. It is translated as CASSAALFSEAFF. This chain connects TRBV7-9 to TRBJ1-1; D is unresolved. Between the trimmed V and J ends, which lost 5 bases and 6 bases, there was a span of 13 bases. Germline loops: CDR1 SEHNR, CDR2 FQNEAQ (reference sequence). This CDR3 comprises 13 residues. Combining the CDR3 with reference TRBV7-9 and TRBJ1-1 gives the whole variable domain DTGVSQNPRHKITKRGQNVTFRCDPISEHNRLYWYRQTLGQGPEFLTYFQNEAQLEKSRLLSDRFSAERPKGSFSTLEIQRTEQGDSAMYLCASSAALFSEAFFGQGTRLTVV.

This clone was seen only once. This chain links TRBV7-8 with TRBJ2-5; 10 positions agree with TRBD2. This CDR3 is 15 amino acids long. From germline, CDR1 is SGHVS and CDR2 FQNEAQ. V lost 3 bases and J lost 5; bases outside the gene matches: 6. CDR3 coding DNA: TGTGCCAGCAGCTTCCTAGCGGGAGTCCCGGAGACCCAGTACTTC. It encodes CASSFLAGVPETQYF.

This chain joins TRBV14 and TRBJ2-7; the D gene is possibly TRBD2 (5 bases). V lost 0 bases and J 0 bases, leaving 9 bases between the germline ends. The germline V gene has CDR1 SGHDN and CDR2 FVKESK. The CDR3 contains 15 residues. CDR3 protein: CASSQEEARSYEQYF. CDR3 bases: TGTGCCAGCAGCCAAGAGGAGGCACGCTCCTACGAGCAGTACTTC.

This clone came up many times. The chain carries TRBV28 and TRBJ2-7; perhaps TRBD2 as D (6 bases). V was clipped by 4 bases and J by 2 bases, with 15 bases between them. The CDR3 extends over 15 amino acids. Looked up from germline, CDR1 is MDHEN and CDR2 is SYDVKM. The CDR3 nucleotides are TGTGCCAGCAGTTCGTTCGGGACTCCTCCCTACGAGCAGTACTTC. Its translation: CASSSFGTPPYEQYF.

The rearrangement joins TRBV25-1 to TRBJ2-3; TRBD2 aligns across 9 bases. This CDR3 region has 16 residues. The junction had 10 bases not matched to a gene; V was cut back by 5 bases and J by 4 bases. From germline, CDR1 is MGHDK and CDR2 SYGVNS. CDR3 bases: TGTGCCAGCAGTCTGGAGGTAGCGGGAGCGGCAGATACGCAGTATTTT. Its protein is CASSLEVAGAADTQYF.

The J gene is TRBJ2-1, the V gene TRBV7-3; D unresolved. The CDR3 is 15 amino acids. Trimming removed 5 bases at V and 0 bases at J, with 11 bases between. From germline, CDR1 is SGHTA and CDR2 FQGTGA. CDR3 amino acids: CASSPYYSSYNEQFF. The CDR3 DNA reads TGTGCCAGCAGCCCATACTACAGCTCCTACAATGAGCAGTTCTTC.

J is TRBJ1-4 and V is TRBV5-1, with a tentative D call TRBD1 (6 bases). Germline V gene data show CDR1 as SGHRS and CDR2 as YFSETQ. The CDR3 covers 15 residues. V lost 3 bases and J lost 3, with 12 bases in between. This chain's CDR3 is CASSSLGQPNEKLFF. The CDR3 DNA sequence: TGCGCCAGCAGCTCGCTGGGACAACCTAATGAAAAACTGTTTTTT.

The genes are TRBV15 and TRBJ2-7, with D tentatively TRBD2 (6 bases). The V gene's germline CDR1 is LNHNV and CDR2 YYDKDF (reference sequence). This CDR3 is 18 amino acids long. With 0 bases removed from V and 7 bases from J, the gap between germline ends came to 25 bases. The CDR3 nucleotides read TGTGCCACCAGCAGAGATGGGGGAGCAGGTGGGGGGTATAAGGAGCAGTACTTC. This gives the protein CATSRDGGAGGGYKEQYF.

This clone was seen more than once but under ten times. The genes are TRBV2 and TRBJ1-2; D gene uncertain. The V and J ends lost 4 bases and 8 bases respectively, with 14 bases between them. Germline V gene data show CDR1 as SNHLY and CDR2 as FYNNEI. The CDR3 length is 13 residues. This chain's CDR3 is CASSVNPRGGYTF. CDR3 nucleotide sequence: TGTGCCAGCAGTGTTAACCCAAGAGGCGGCTACACCTTC.

The chain employs TRBV7-6 and TRBJ2-7, with 8 bases that match TRBD1. Germline V gives CDR1 SGHVS, CDR2 FNYEAQ. V dropped 4 bases and J dropped 2; count of bases not matched to a gene: 4. This CDR3 region has 14 residues. CDR3 residues: CASSSGQGAYEQYF. CDR3 in DNA: TGTGCCAGCAGCTCAGGACAGGGTGCCTACGAGCAGTACTTC. The full variable domain, with the rest looked up from reference TRBV7-6 and TRBJ2-7, is GAGVSQSPRYKVTKRGQDVALRCDPISGHVSLYWYRQALGQGPEFLTYFNYEAQQDKSGLPNDRFSAERPEGSISTLTIQRTEQRDSAMYRCASSSGQGAYEQYFGPGTRLTVT.

This clone was counted at least ten times. The chain employs TRBV5-4 and TRBJ1-5; D is uncertain. The CDR3 runs to 14 residues. CDR1 and CDR2 (germline): SGHNT, YYREEE (reference sequence). V was clipped by 0 bases and J by 7 bases, with 11 bases between them. The CDR3: CASSLAGPEQPQHF. In DNA form, the CDR3 reads TGTGCCAGCAGCTTGGCAGGTCCTGAGCAGCCCCAGCATTTT.

This clone was recorded many times. The J gene is TRBJ2-3, the V gene TRBV6-1; 12 bases are a match to TRBD2. Germline lookup yields CDR1 MNHNS and CDR2 SASEGT. Losses at the gene ends were 5 bases for V and 4 bases for J; bases not matched to a gene: 4. The CDR3 loop spans 15 amino acids. The CDR3 DNA reads TGTGCCAGCAGTCAACTAGCGGGAGGCGCAGATACGCAGTATTTT. Translating gives CASSQLAGGADTQYF.

The chain carries TRBV4-1 and TRBJ2-3; D is ambiguous. With 2 bases removed from V and 3 bases from J, the gap between germline ends came to 15 bases. CDR1 and CDR2 (germline): MGHRA, YSYEKL. The CDR3 extends over 16 amino acids. The CDR3 region is CASSQSVGLRTDTQYF. Here the CDR3 DNA reads TGCGCCAGCAGCCAATCGGTGGGATTGAGGACAGATACGCAGTATTTT.